The entry that follows covers one T cell receptor (beta chain) sequence. Its target is not known. The source of the sample is a study of cytomegalovirus exposure and HLA in healthy donors. General study findings and limits: Analysis was carried out at a later point, and it linked a missense DCLRE1C variant to TCR beta V- and J-gene trimming.

Germline V CDR1 and CDR2: MNHNS, SASEGT. The junction had 4 bases not matched to a gene; V was cut back by 4 bases and J by 1 base. CDR3 size: 15 residues. PCR employed 60 Vbeta and 13 Jbeta primers. Here immunoSEQ multiplex PCR was the method, and the copy in TCRdb shows in-frame clones only, minus some. This sample contains approximately 76,000 clones. The receptor was derived from a man between 18 and 29 years old in good health and CMV-seropositive. The chain combines TRBV6-1 with TRBJ2-5; TRBD2 matches 9 bases. Sequenced sample: PBMCs. CDR3 sequence (DNA): TGTGCCAGCAGTGGCCTAGCGGGGACCCAAGAGACCCAGTACTTC. Residues: CASSGLAGTQETQYF.